The 28 T cell receptor beta chains below all came from one sample that was sequenced in a study of blood T cell repertoires in COVID-19. Data came from immunoSEQ multiplex PCR; TCRdb stores just in-frame clones and leaves some out. Of about 120,000 clones listed, roughly four fifths were seen once; the top ten hold around 10%. Sequencing used peripheral blood. The receptors originated from a human donor in a cohort sampled during active COVID-19.

The chain employs TRBV6-5 and TRBJ2-7; D is uncertain. Germline-derived CDR1 and CDR2 are MNHEY and SVGAGI. The CDR3 has 10 residues. V shed 9 bases and J shed 4 bases, with 7 bases lying between them. CDR3 region: CASDSYEQYF. The DNA of the CDR3 is TGTGCCAGTGACTCGTACGAGCAGTACTTC.

The chain uses TRBV24-1 and TRBJ2-2; possibly TRBD1 for D (6 bases). The CDR3 is made up of 16 amino acids. With 0 bases removed from V and 7 bases from J, the gap between germline ends came to 14 bases. The germline gives CDR1 KGHDR, CDR2 SFDVKD. CDR3 bases: TGTGCCACCAGTGATTTGCCTACAGGGTTGGGCGGGGAGCTGTTTTTT. Protein sequence: CATSDLPTGLGGELFF.

This clone showed up just once. The CDR3 coding sequence is TGTGCCAGCAGCCAAACTGAGACCCAGTACTTC. Its protein product is CASSQTETQYF. The chain couples TRBV3-1 (or the pseudogene TRBV3-2) to TRBJ2-5; D unresolved. Trimming cost V 2 bases and J 5 bases, with 3 bases left between them. The CDR3 has 11 amino acids. Germline assignment: CDR1 LGHDT and CDR2 YNNKEL (reference sequence).

The rearrangement links TRBV3-1 (or the pseudogene TRBV3-2) to TRBJ1-2, with a weak D call TRBD1 (6 bases). Trimming took off 1 base at V and 7 bases at J, with 13 bases between the two ends. This CDR3 spans 14 amino acids. Germline CDR1 is LGHDT and CDR2 is YNNKEL (reference sequence). CDR3 nucleotides: TGTGCCAGCAGCCAAGTTGGGGGGGCAGGTGGCTACACCTTC. Amino acid sequence: CASSQVGGAGGYTF.

The gene calls are TRBV2 and TRBJ2-7; 7 bases are shared with TRBD1. Trimming removed 7 bases from V and 6 bases from J; junction bases left unmatched: 6. Germline values: CDR1 SNHLY, CDR2 FYNNEI. There are 12 residues in the CDR3. CDR3 nucleotides: TGTGCCAGCACGGACGGGACAGTCGAGCAGTACTTC. It is translated as CASTDGTVEQYF.

The chain combines TRBV4-3 with TRBJ1-1; D unresolved. Germline CDR1 is LGHNA and CDR2 is YSLEER. With 1 base removed from V and 5 bases from J, the gap between germline ends came to 8 bases. The CDR3 spans 13 residues. The chain's CDR3 is CASSQGPRTEAFF. The CDR3 DNA reads as TGCGCCAGCAGCCAAGGTCCCCGGACTGAAGCTTTCTTT.

The chain combines TRBV23-1 with TRBJ2-2; TRBD1 aligns across 7 bases. TRBV23-1 is an open reading frame whose function is uncertain. Germline trimming cut 0 bases from V and 2 bases from J; bases unmatched to any gene: 9. CDR3 size: 18 residues. CDR3 amino acids: CASSQSGDQGENTGELFF. Here the CDR3 DNA reads TGCGCCAGCAGTCAATCGGGGGATCAGGGGGAAAACACCGGGGAGCTGTTTTTT.

The chain uses TRBV19 and TRBJ1-6; 10 bases align to TRBD1. The germline CDR1 and CDR2 sequences are LNHDA and SQIVND (reference sequence). The CDR3 consists of 18 residues. Trimming at V came to 2 bases and at J to 9 bases, leaving 13 bases not matched to a gene. The CDR3 DNA follows: TGTGCCAGTAGTATAACCCCCGGGACAGGGGCCGGAGTTTCACCCCTCCACTTT. As protein: CASSITPGTGAGVSPLHF.

The sample holds one count of this clone. The J gene is TRBJ2-3, the V gene TRBV24-1; tentatively, D is TRBD2 (5 bases). CDR1 and CDR2 from the germline V gene are KGHDR and SFDVKD. With 0 bases removed from V and 0 bases from J, the gap between germline ends came to 9 bases. This CDR3 is built from 16 residues. The CDR3 region has the DNA TGTGCCACCAGTGATTTGGTATCGGGGAGCACAGATACGCAGTATTTT. Translated, it gives CATSDLVSGSTDTQYF.

This clone has a handful of counts. The J gene is TRBJ2-3, the V gene TRBV2; 10 positions match TRBD1. Germline-derived CDR1 and CDR2 are SNHLY and FYNNEI. With 8 bases clipped from V and 2 bases from J, the junction kept 4 bases outside the gene matches. CDR3 length: 14 residues. The CDR3 here is CASGTGAFTDTQYF. Here the CDR3 DNA reads TGTGCCAGCGGGACAGGGGCGTTCACAGATACGCAGTATTTT.

The chain recombines TRBV10-3 with TRBJ2-2; TRBD1 might be the D (5 bases). V lost 2 bases, J lost 3 bases, and 19 bases lay in between. The V gene's germline CDR1 is ENHRY and CDR2 SYGVKD. This CDR3 contains 18 residues. Here the CDR3 reads CAISEASGRARDTGELFF. The CDR3 nucleotides are TGTGCCATCAGTGAGGCGTCGGGCAGGGCAAGGGACACCGGGGAGCTGTTTTTT.

The rearrangement links TRBV5-4 to TRBJ1-3; 8 bases are a match to TRBD1. CDR1 is SGHNT, CDR2 YYREEE, per germline (reference sequence). The CDR3 contains 16 residues. V dropped 0 bases and J dropped 2; count of bases not matched to a gene: 4. Here the CDR3 DNA reads TGTGCCAGCAGCTTGGACCGACAGGGGCCTGGAAACACCATATATTTT. Protein sequence: CASSLDRQGPGNTIYF. The full variable domain, with the rest looked up from reference TRBV5-4 and TRBJ1-3, is ETGVTQSPTHLIKTRGQQVTLRCSSQSGHNTVSWYQQALGQGPQFIFQYYREEENGRGNFPPRFSGLQFPNYSSELNVNALELDDSALYLCASSLDRQGPGNTIYFGEGSWLTVV.

The CDR3 region is CASSLLRPPDTGELFF. DNA of the CDR3: TGTGCCAGCAGCCTCCTGAGGCCCCCTGACACCGGGGAGCTGTTTTTT. This chain uses TRBV11-2 with TRBJ2-2; the D is unclear. V was pared by 5 bases and J by 3 bases, with 16 bases between. The CDR3 has 16 residues. Germline V lookup: CDR1 SGHAT, CDR2 FQNNGV.

V gene TRBV5-1 combines with J gene TRBJ2-3; TRBD2 agrees at 10 bases. Germline loops: CDR1 SGHRS, CDR2 YFSETQ. V lost 0 bases to trimming and J lost 5 bases; unmatched junction nucleotides: 6. The CDR3 covers 16 residues. CDR3 protein: CASSLENSGGRDTQYF. CDR3 nucleotides: TGCGCCAGCAGCTTGGAGAATAGCGGGGGGCGAGATACGCAGTATTTT. The full variable domain, in which reference TRBV5-1 and TRBJ2-3 provide the parts outside the CDR3, is KAGVTQTPRYLIKTRGQQVTLSCSPISGHRSVSWYQQTPGQGLQFLFEYFSETQRNKGNFPGRFSGRQFSNSRSEMNVSTLELGDSALYLCASSLENSGGRDTQYFGPGTRLTVL.

V usage is TRBV24-1 and J usage is TRBJ2-5, with D possibly matching TRBD2 (7 bases). Trimming cost V 5 bases and J 8 bases, with 11 bases left between them. This CDR3 comprises 12 residues. Per germline, CDR1 KGHDR and CDR2 SFDVKD. CDR3 sequence: CATSVGGGTQYF. The DNA for the CDR3 is TGTGCCACCAGTGTGGGAGGGGGAACCCAGTACTTC.

Only a few counts were recorded for this clone. The rearrangement links TRBV6-7 to TRBJ1-1, with TRBD1 matching over 9 bases. TRBV6-7 counts as an open reading frame of uncertain function. The V segment lost 7 bases and the J segment 4 bases; nucleotides outside the gene matches: 7. The CDR3 sequence is 14 residues long. The DNA for the CDR3 is TGTGCCAGCACAAAATCGACAGGGGGCACTGAAGCTTTCTTT. This gives the protein CASTKSTGGTEAFF.

A note on this clone: The sample holds other DNA sequences that translate to the same CDR3. This chain joins TRBV11-2 and TRBJ2-1, with 9 bases aligning to TRBD2. V lost 3 bases to trimming and J lost 3 bases; unmatched junction nucleotides: 3. The CDR3 length is 15 residues. CDR1 is SGHAT, CDR2 FQNNGV, per germline. CDR3 in amino acids: CASSFSSGGYNEQFF. The CDR3 DNA reads TGTGCCAGCAGCTTTAGTAGCGGGGGCTACAATGAGCAGTTCTTC.

The rearrangement links TRBV7-2 to TRBJ1-1; 12 bases line up with TRBD1. The CDR3 runs 18 residues. V was pared by 2 bases and J by 0 bases, with 7 bases of the junction left unmatched. Germline loops: CDR1 SGHTA, CDR2 FQGNSA. The CDR3 DNA reads TGTGCCAGCAGCTTATTTGGGACAGGGGGCGAAATGAACACTGAAGCTTTCTTT. Protein sequence: CASSLFGTGGEMNTEAFF.

The chain carries TRBV5-5 and TRBJ1-1, with D unresolved. Between the trimmed V and J ends, which lost 4 bases and 0 bases, there was a span of 10 bases. CDR3 length equals 14 residues. The germline gives CDR1 SGHKS, CDR2 YYEKEE (reference sequence). CDR3 loop: CASSVAGMNTEAFF. The CDR3 DNA is TGTGCCAGCAGCGTGGCAGGAATGAACACTGAAGCTTTCTTT.

CDR3: CASTQAYTEAFF. Written as DNA, the CDR3 is TGTGCCAGCACCCAAGCGTACACTGAAGCTTTCTTT. The rearrangement uses TRBV12-3 or TRBV12-4 and TRBJ1-1; D is ambiguous. The CDR3 length is 12 residues. Trimming left V 7 bases short and J 3 bases short, with 9 bases between.

The J gene is TRBJ2-5, the V gene TRBV5-1; D unresolved. Germline values: CDR1 SGHRS, CDR2 YFSETQ. This CDR3 has 15 residues. V was shortened by 0 bases and J by 2 bases, with 11 bases between the two germline ends. CDR3 amino acids: CASSLAPQAQETQYF. In DNA, the CDR3 is TGCGCCAGCAGCTTGGCCCCGCAGGCTCAAGAGACCCAGTACTTC.

V and J are TRBV7-8 and TRBJ2-3; 10 positions match TRBD2. The germline gives CDR1 SGHVS, CDR2 FQNEAQ. V lost 5 bases, J lost 1 base, and 6 bases stayed unmatched. The CDR3 runs 16 residues. The CDR3 region is CASSLTLAGGTDTQYF. Here the CDR3 DNA reads TGTGCCAGCAGCCTAACCCTAGCGGGGGGCACAGATACGCAGTATTTT. The whole variable domain, filled in from reference TRBV7-8 and TRBJ2-3, reads GAGVSQSPRYKVAKRGQDVALRCDPISGHVSLFWYQQALGQGPEFLTYFQNEAQLDKSGLPSDRFFAERPEGSVSTLKIQRTQQEDSAVYLCASSLTLAGGTDTQYFGPGTRLTVL.

This chain's CDR3 is CASSTWTGGKYGYTF. CDR3 DNA sequence: TGTGCCAGTAGTACCTGGACAGGGGGCAAATATGGCTACACCTTC. V gene TRBV19 combines with J gene TRBJ1-2; TRBD1 matches 11 bases. The CDR3 extends over 15 amino acids. CDR1 is LNHDA and CDR2 is SQIVND in the germline V gene (reference sequence). V lost 4 bases, J lost 5 bases, and 6 bases stayed unmatched.

For the CDR3, the DNA is TGTGCCAGCAGTTCGACAGGCCGACCGGATGGCTACACCTTC. It yields the protein CASSSTGRPDGYTF. J is TRBJ1-2 and V is TRBV28, with D maybe TRBD1 (6 bases). Trimming cost V 4 bases and J 6 bases, with 15 bases left between them. The CDR3 sequence is 14 residues long. Germline CDR1 reads MDHEN; CDR2 reads SYDVKM.

CDR3 sequence (DNA): TGTGCCAGCAGCCAAGATGGTTCGAGGGCCGAGCAGTACTTC. Protein: CASSQDGSRAEQYF. The genes are TRBV3-1 (or the pseudogene TRBV3-2) and TRBJ2-7; maybe TRBD2 (5 bases). V was shortened by 0 bases and J by 6 bases, with 12 bases between the two germline ends. The CDR3 loop spans 14 amino acids. Germline V gene lookup returns CDR1 LGHDT and CDR2 YNNKEL (reference sequence).

This chain links TRBV7-9 with TRBJ1-1, with a possible D match to TRBD1 (5 bases). CDR3 length: 13 amino acids. From germline, CDR1 is SEHNR and CDR2 FQNEAQ (reference sequence). The ends were cut back, 3 bases at V and 1 base at J, with 6 bases in the middle. This CDR3 reads CASSLQGNTEAFF. CDR3 DNA: TGTGCCAGCAGCTTGCAGGGGAACACTGAAGCTTTCTTT.

V gene TRBV12-5 combines with J gene TRBJ2-7, with TRBD1 as a possible D gene (6 bases). Germline CDR1 LGHNT, CDR2 FRNRAP. The V end lost 6 bases, the J end lost 1 base, and 10 bases lay between the germline ends. This CDR3 is built from 13 residues. The CDR3 region has the DNA TGTGCTAGTGGCTCGACAGGTTCCTACGAGCAGTACTTC. It specifies CASGSTGSYEQYF.

The CDR3 sequence is CASRFRGSGANVLTF. The CDR3 region has the DNA TGTGCCAGCAGGTTCAGGGGATCTGGGGCCAACGTCCTGACTTTC. The chain employs TRBV28 and TRBJ2-6; D is possibly TRBD1 (6 bases). This CDR3 is built from 15 residues. The germline V gene encodes CDR1 MDHEN and CDR2 SYDVKM. Trimming cost V 6 bases and J 1 base, with 10 bases left between them.